This T cell receptor (beta chain) was captured by sequencing in a study of regulatory T cells in long-lasting Graves disease. Study findings and constraints: For persistent Graves' patients, TCR diversity was lower than for newly diagnosed ones. When disease was persistent, TRBV28, TRBJ1-2 and TRBJ2-5 were the favored segments.

CDR3-region Arm-PCR and iRepertoire HTBI primers produced the TCR beta libraries. Via MiXCR, TCRdb re-called the multiplex PCR reads, giving one row per CDR3 protein. Counted here are over 650,000 distinct CDR3 sequences, about 32% occurring once; the ten biggest clones make up 40% to 55%. Germline trimming cut 6 bases from V and 5 bases from J; bases unmatched to any gene: 3. The CDR3 runs to 14 residues. Germline values: CDR1 SEHNR, CDR2 FQNEAQ (reference sequence). Comments on this clonotype: Its antigen is as yet unknown.

Described time point: persistent/refractory GD, antithyroid drugs over 5 years with positive TRAb. PBMCs provided the RNA from which the TCR library was made. Graves' disease diagnoses followed American Thyroid Association guidelines. The sample here was peripheral blood mononuclear cells (PBMCs), taken when the disease was refractory, from a patient treated with antithyroid drugs. The chain has TRBV7-9 and TRBJ2-1; the match to TRBD2 covers 11 bases. This receptor was taken from a female donor with Graves disease. The chain's CDR3 is CASSSLAGDNEQFF. DNA of the CDR3: TGTGCCAGCAGTTCACTAGCGGGGGACAATGAGCAGTTCTTC.